This T cell receptor (beta chain) was sequenced for a study of Graves' ophthalmopathy and Graves' hyperthyroidism. Study results and caveats: Detection in blood was also observed for most expanded thyroid clonotypes above 0.001 frequency.

RNA transcripts served as template for amplifying TCR beta CDR3 sequences. First-round RT-PCR with HTBI primers preceded a second-round multiplex PCR. From the multiplex PCR reads, TCRdb called clonotypes with MiXCR, one entry per CDR3 protein. The data show some 400,000 distinct CDR3 sequences, approximately 16% seen once. Uncontrolled infections, pregnancy, lactation or other autoimmune diseases led to patient exclusion. Germline CDR1 and CDR2: ENHRY and SYGVKD. This CDR3 spans 17 amino acids. V was pared by 1 base and J by 0 bases, with 5 bases of the junction left unmatched. This clonotype was seen repeatedly, ten times or more. What it binds is unknown.

Sequenced sample: peripheral blood. The TCR was taken from a woman in her late teens or twenties with Graves' ophthalmopathy. The chain is built from TRBV10-3 and TRBJ1-1, with TRBD1 matching 10 bases. This chain's CDR3 is CAISEWGTGDMNTEAFF. As DNA, the CDR3 is TGTGCCATCAGTGAGTGGGGGACAGGGGATATGAACACTGAAGCTTTCTTT.